This entry lists 3 T cell receptor beta chains sequenced from one sample in a study of blood T cells in healthy people across ages. With a J-beta primer mix and a sample-barcoded 5' primer, a second PCR ran about 6 to 11 cycles. TCRdb redid the calling of the 5' RACE reads with MiXCR, one entry per CDR3 protein. The data show fewer than 950,000 distinct CDR3 sequences, with around 36% seen just once and over 10% held by the top ten. Sequencing was carried out using blood. The receptors were gathered from a man younger than 35 in good health.

This clonotype was seen a few times. V usage is TRBV2 and J usage is TRBJ1-2; TRBD1 is a possible D gene (6 bases). Germline CDR1 and CDR2: SNHLY and FYNNEI. The CDR3 length is 12 residues. V was trimmed by 8 bases and J by 4 bases, leaving 11 bases between them. The CDR3, as DNA: TGTGCCAGCCGGGGGCGCAGCTATGGCTACACCTTC. The encoded protein is CASRGRSYGYTF.

The chain employs TRBV12-3 or TRBV12-4 and TRBJ2-1; tentative D call: TRBD2 (5 bases). Trimming stripped 2 bases from V and 13 bases from J, with 18 bases between. This CDR3 comprises 14 residues. The CDR3 DNA reads TGTGCCAGCAGTTTACCTATTACTCGGGAAGGCCAGTTCTTC. Translated: CASSLPITREGQFF.

This clonotype was counted between two and nine times. This rearrangement joins TRBV4-3 to TRBJ2-1; 7 positions match TRBD1. The CDR3 has 14 residues. V gave up 0 bases and J gave up 9 bases; unmatched junction bases: 5. Germline CDR1 is LGHNA and CDR2 is YSLEER. CDR3: CASSQERGLGEQFF. Written as DNA, the CDR3 is TGCGCCAGCAGCCAAGAAAGGGGGCTGGGTGAGCAGTTCTTC.